The 3 T cell receptor beta chains reported below all come from one sample, sequenced in a study of blood T cell repertoires in COVID-19. Clones were sequenced by immunoSEQ multiplex PCR, and TCRdb holds only the in-frame ones, with some missing. The sample holds approximately 250,000 clones, 65% to 90% seen once. Material: PBMCs or T cells enriched from blood (not recorded which). These receptors all come from a woman between 45 and 60 years old with acute COVID-19.

The chain is built from TRBV19 and TRBJ1-2, with D unclear. The CDR3 loop spans 15 amino acids. Germline V CDR1 and CDR2: LNHDA, SQIVND (reference sequence). The V gene lost 5 bases and the J gene lost 0 bases, with 13 bases spanning the gap. CDR3 nucleotide sequence: TGTGCCAGTAGTGTTGACACTCCCTCTAACTATGGCTACACCTTC. Translating it yields CASSVDTPSNYGYTF.

The rearrangement uses TRBV30 and TRBJ1-5, with TRBD1 as a possible D gene (5 bases). The CDR3 extends over 14 amino acids. The germline V and J ends were trimmed by 4 bases and 2 bases, with 12 bases remaining between them. CDR1 GTSNPN and CDR2 SVGIG come from the germline V gene (reference sequence). The CDR3 region is CAWMAGGGNQPQHF. DNA for the CDR3: TGTGCCTGGATGGCGGGGGGAGGCAATCAGCCCCAGCATTTT.

The rearrangement uses TRBV27 and TRBJ2-6; D gene uncertain. The ends were cut back, 7 bases at V and 1 base at J, with 11 bases in the middle. Germline V gene sequence: CDR1 MNHEY, CDR2 SMNVEV (reference sequence). The CDR3 covers 15 residues. The CDR3 protein is CASTSYRSGANVLTF. In nucleotides, the CDR3 is TGTGCCAGCACCTCCTATAGATCTGGGGCCAACGTCCTGACTTTC.